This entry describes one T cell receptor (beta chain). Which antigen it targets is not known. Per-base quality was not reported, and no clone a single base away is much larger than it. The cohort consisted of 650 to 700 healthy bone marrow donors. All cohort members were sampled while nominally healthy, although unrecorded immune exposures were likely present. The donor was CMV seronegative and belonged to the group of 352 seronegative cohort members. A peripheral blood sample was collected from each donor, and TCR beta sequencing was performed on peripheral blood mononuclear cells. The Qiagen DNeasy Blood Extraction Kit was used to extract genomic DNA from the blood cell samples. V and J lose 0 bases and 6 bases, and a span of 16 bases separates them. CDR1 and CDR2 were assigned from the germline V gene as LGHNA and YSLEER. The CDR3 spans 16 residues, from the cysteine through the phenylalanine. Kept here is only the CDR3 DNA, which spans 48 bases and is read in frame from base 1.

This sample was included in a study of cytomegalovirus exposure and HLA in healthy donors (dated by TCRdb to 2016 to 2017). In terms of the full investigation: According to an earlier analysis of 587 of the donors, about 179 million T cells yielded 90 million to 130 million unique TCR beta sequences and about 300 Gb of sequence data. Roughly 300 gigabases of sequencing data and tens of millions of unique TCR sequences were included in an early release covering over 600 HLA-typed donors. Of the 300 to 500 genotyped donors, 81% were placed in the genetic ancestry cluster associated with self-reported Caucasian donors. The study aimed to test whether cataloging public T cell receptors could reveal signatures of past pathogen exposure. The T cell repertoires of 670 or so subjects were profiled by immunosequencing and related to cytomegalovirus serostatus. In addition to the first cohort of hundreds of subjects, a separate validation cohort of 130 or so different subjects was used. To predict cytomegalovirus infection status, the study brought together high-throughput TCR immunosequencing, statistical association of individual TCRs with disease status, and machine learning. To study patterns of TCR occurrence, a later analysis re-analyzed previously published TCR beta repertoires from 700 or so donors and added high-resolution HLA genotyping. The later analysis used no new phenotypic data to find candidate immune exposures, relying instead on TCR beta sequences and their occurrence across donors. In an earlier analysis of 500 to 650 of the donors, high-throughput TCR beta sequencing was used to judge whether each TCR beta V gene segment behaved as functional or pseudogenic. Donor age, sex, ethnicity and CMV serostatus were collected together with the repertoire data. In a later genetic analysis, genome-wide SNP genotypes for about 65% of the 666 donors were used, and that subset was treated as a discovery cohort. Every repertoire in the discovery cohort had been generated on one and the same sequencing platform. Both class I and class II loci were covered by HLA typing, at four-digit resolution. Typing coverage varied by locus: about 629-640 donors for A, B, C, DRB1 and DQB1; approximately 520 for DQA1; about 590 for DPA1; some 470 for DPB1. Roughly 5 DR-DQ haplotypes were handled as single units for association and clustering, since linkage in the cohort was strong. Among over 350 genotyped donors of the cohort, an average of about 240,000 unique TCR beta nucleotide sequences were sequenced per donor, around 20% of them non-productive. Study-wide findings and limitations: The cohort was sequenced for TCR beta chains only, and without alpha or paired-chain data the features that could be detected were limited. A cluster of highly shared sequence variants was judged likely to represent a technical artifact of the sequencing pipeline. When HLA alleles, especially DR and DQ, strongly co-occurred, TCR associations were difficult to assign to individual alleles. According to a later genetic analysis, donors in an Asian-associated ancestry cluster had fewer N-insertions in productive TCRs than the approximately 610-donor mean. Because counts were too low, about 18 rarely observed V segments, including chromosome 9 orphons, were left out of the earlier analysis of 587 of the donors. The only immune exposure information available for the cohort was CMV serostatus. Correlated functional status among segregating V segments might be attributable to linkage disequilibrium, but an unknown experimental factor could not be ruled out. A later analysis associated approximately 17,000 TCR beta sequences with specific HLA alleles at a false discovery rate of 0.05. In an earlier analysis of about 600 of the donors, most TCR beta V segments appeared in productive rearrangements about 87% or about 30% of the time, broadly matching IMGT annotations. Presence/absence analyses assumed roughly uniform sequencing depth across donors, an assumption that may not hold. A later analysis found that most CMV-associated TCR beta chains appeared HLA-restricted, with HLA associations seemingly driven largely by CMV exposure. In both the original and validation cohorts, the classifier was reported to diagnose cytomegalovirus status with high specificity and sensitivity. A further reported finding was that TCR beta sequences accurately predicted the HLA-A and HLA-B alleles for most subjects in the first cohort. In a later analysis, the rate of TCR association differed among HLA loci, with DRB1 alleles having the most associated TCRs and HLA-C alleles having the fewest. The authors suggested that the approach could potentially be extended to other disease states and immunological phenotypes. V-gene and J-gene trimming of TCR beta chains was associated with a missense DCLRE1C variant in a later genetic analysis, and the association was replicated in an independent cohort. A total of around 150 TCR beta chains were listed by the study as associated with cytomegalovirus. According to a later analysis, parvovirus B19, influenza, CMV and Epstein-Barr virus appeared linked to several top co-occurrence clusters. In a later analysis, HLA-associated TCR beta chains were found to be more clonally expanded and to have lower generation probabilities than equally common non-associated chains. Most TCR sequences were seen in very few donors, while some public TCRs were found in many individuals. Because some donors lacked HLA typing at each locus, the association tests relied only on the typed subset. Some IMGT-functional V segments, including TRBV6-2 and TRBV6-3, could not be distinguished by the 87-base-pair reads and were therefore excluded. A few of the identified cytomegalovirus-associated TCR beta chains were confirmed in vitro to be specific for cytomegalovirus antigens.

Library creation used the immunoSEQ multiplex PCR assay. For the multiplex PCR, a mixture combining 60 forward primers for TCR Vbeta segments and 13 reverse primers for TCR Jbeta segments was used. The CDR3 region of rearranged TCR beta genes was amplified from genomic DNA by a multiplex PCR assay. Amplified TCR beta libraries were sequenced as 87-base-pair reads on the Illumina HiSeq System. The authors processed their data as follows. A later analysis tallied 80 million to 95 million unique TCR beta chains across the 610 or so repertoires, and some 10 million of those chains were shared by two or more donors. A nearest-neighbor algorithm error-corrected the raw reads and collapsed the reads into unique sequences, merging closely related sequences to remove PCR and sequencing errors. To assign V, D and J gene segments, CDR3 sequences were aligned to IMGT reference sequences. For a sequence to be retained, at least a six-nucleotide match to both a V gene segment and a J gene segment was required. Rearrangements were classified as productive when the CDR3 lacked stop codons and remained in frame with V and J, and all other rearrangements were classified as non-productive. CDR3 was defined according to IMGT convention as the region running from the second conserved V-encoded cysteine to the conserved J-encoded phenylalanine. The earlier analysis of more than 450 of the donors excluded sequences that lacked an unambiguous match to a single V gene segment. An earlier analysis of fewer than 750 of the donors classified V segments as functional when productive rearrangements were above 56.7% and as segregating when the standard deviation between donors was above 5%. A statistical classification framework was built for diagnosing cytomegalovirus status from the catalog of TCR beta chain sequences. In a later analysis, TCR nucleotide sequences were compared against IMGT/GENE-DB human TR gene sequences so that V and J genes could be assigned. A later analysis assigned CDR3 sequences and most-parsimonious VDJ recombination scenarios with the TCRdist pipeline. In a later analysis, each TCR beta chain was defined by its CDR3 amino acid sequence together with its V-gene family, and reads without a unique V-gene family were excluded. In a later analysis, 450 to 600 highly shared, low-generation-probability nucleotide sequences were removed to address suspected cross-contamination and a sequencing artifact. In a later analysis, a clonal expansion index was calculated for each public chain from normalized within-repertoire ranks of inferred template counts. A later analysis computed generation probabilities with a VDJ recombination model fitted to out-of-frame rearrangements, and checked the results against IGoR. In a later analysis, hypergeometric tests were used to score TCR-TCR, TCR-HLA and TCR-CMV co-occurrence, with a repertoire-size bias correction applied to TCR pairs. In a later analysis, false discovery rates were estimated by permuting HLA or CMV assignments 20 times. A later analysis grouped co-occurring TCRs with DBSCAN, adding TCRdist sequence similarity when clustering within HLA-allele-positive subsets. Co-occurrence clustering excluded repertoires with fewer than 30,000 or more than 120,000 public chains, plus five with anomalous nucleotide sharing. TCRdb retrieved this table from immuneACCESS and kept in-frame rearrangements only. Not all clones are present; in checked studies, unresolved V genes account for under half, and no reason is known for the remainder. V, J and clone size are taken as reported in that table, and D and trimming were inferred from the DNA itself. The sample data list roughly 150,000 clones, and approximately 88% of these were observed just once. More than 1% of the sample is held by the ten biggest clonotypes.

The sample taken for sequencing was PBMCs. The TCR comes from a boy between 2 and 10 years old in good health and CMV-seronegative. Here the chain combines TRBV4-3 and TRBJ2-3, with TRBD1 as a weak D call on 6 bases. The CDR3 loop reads CASSQERGGSWDTQYF. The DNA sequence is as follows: TGCGCCAGCAGCCAAGAGAGAGGGGGTTCGTGGGATACGCAGTATTTT.